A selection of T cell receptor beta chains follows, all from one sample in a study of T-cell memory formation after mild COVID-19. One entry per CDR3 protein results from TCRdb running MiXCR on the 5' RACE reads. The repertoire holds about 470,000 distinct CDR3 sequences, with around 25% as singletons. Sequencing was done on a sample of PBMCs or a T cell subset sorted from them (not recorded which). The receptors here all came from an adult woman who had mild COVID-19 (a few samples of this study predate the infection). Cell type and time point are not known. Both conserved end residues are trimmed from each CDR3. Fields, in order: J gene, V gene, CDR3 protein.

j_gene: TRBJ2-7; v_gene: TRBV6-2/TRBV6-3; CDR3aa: ASSYPDYEQY
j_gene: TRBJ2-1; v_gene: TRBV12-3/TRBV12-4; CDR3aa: ASSLTEEQF
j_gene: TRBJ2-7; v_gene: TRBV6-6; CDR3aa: ASSYPRLGKGRTYEQY
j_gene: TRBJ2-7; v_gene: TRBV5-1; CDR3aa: ASSLDLAWGNEQY
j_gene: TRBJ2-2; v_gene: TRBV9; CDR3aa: ASSHHTANPGELF
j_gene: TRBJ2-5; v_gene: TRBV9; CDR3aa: ASSVGVTARQETQY
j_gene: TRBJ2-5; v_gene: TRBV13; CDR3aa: ASRRQGLARQETQY
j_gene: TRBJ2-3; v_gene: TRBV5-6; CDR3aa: ASSAVLAGPGDTQY
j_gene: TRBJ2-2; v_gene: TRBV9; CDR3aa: ASSVVNGELF
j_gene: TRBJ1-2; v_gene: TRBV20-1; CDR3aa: SARVLGSYGYT
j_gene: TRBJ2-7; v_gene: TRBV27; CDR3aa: ASTPGAYSYEQY
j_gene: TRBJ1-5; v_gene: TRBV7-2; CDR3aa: ASSLVPGPNQPQH
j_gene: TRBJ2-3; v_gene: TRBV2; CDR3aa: ASFVTDTQY
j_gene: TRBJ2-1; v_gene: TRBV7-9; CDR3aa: ASKWHSDEQF
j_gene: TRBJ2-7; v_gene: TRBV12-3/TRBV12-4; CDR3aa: ASSLRGRNSYEQY
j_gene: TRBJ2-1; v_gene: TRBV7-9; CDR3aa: ASSLAGAGTYNEQF
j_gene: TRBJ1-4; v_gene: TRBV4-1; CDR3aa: ASSHLVGQENEKLF
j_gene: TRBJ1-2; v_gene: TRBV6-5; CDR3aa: ASSWDRGDGYT
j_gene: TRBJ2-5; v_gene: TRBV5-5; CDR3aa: ASSSLSGTNQETQY
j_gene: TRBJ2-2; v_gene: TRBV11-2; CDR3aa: ASSLFRGTGGSNTGELF
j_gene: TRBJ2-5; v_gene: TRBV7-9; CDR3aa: ASSFGVRRETQY
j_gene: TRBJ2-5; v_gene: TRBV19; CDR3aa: ASSSGLTSVWRRETQY
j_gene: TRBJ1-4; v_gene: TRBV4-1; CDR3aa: ASSQGQAVEKLF
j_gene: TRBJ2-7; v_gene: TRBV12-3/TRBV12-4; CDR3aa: ASSLLPYEQY
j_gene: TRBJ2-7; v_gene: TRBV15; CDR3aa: ATSSQRTYEQY
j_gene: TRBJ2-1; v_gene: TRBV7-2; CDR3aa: ASSFPEGKLNEQF
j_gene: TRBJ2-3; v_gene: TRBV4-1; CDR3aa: ASSQGTGVADTQY
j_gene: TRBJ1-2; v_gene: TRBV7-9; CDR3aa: ASSSRDRGFGYT
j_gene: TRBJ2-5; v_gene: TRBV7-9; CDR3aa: ASSSGNPTQYQETQY
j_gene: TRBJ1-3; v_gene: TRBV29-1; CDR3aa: SVENPDFSGNTIY
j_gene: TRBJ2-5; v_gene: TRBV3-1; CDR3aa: ASSRIFGGVQETQY
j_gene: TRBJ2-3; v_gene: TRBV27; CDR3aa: ASSLLGGKDTQY
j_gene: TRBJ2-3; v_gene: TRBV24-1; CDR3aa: ATSDPGDQWDTQY
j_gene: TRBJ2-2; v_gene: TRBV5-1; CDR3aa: ASRATPQGAANTGELF
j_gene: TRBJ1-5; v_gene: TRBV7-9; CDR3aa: ASSLSVGRSSNQPQH
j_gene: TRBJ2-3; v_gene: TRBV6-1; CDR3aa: ASSDGGISADTQY
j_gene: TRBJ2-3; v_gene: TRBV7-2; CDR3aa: ASSLEGTATLGQE
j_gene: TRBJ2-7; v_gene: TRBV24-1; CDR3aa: ATSDPTSGGQY
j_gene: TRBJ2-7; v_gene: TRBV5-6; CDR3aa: ASSFQQGNEQY
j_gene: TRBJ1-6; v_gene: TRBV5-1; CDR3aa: ASSSPGWGSPLH
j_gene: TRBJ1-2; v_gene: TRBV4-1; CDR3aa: ASSQDPGVYGYT
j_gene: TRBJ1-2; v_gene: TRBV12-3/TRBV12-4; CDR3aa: ASSRAARAYGYT
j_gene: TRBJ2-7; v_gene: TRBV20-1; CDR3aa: SAVGGARYEQY
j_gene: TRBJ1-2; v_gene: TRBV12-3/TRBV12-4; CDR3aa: ASRTRDRAYGYT
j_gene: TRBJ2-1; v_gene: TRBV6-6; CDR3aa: ASSYIRTGKDEQF
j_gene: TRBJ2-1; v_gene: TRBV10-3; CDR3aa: AIASSNEQF
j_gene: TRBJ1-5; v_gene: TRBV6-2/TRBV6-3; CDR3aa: ASSLARKGNQPQH
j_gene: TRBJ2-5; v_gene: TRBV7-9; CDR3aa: ASSDTPPGERETQY
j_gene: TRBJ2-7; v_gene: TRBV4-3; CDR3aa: ASSQARQAIYEQY
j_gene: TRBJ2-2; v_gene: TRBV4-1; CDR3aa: ASSQNSRELF
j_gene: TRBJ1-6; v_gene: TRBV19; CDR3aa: ASSTFRDRNSPLH
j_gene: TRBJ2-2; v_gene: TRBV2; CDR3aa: ASKVLGTGELF
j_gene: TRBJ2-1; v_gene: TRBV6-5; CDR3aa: ASQRYGYNEQF
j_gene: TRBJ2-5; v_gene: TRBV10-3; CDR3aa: AISESTKTQY